Ten or more counts support the clone carrying this TCR beta chain. The antigen is undetermined. With listed TCR primers and previously described methods, bulk TCR libraries were prepared. MiXCR, run by TCRdb on the PCR reads, gives a single entry per CDR3 protein. Of fewer than 350,000 distinct CDR3 sequences listed, about a fifth are singletons. Researchers sorted naive CD8 T cells as cells that were CD8+CD4-CCR7+CD45RA+. V dropped 6 bases and J dropped 2 bases, with 13 bases sitting between them. This CDR3 comprises 14 residues. Germline V gene data show CDR1 as MNHEY and CDR2 as SVGAGI. This sample is part of a study of molecular identifiers for immune sequencing clone quantification. General observations from the study: Clones carrying above 20 RNA copies accounted for over 99% of effector molecules, under 1% in naive cells. Spike-in Jurkat TCR RNA from a single cell reportedly registered among about a million naive cells.

This sequence originates from a human donor in good health. Some libraries in this study had Jurkat cell RNA spiked in. The sample taken for sequencing was naive CD8+ T cells from blood, with Jurkat cell RNA spiked in. The subset denotes: FACS-sorted CD8+CD4-CCR7+CD45RA+ naive T cells. This rearrangement joins TRBV6-5 to TRBJ1-1; perhaps TRBD1 as D (6 bases). DNA of the CDR3: TGTGCCAGCAGACACAGGGAAGGCAACACTGAAGCTTTCTTT. Translating it yields CASRHREGNTEAFF.